These 16 T cell receptor beta chains came from one sample sequenced in a study of cytomegalovirus exposure and HLA in healthy donors. The PCR contained 60 Vbeta and 13 Jbeta primers. The protocol was immunoSEQ multiplex PCR, while the TCRdb copy is restricted to in-frame clones and leaves out a portion. The sample contains around 130,000 clones, about 78% of which appear only once. Sequencing input: PBMCs. Receptors were obtained from a man between 50 and 59 years old in good health and CMV-seronegative.

The CDR3 DNA is TGTGCCAGCAGCAGCTCAGGGGGCCTGCACACTGAAGCTTTCTTT. Amino acids: CASSSSGGLHTEAFF. The chain carries TRBV5-5 and TRBJ1-1; 8 nucleotides agree with TRBD1. V lost 4 bases to trimming and J lost 3 bases; unmatched junction nucleotides: 8. This CDR3 has 15 amino acids. CDR1 and CDR2 from the germline V gene are SGHKS and YYEKEE (reference sequence).

The chain links TRBV6-5 to TRBJ1-3, with D hard to call. Trimming took 5 bases from V and 0 from J, leaving 11 bases between them. This CDR3 has 15 residues. The germline V gene has CDR1 MNHEY and CDR2 SVGAGI. The CDR3 DNA reads as TGTGCCAGCAGTCCAGTCACCGTCTCTGGAAACACCATATATTTT. Translated: CASSPVTVSGNTIYF.

V usage is TRBV28 and J usage is TRBJ1-3; no reliable D call. The CDR3 runs 15 residues. The V gene's germline CDR1 is MDHEN and CDR2 SYDVKM. Trimming pared 3 bases from V and 1 base from J, leaving 10 bases between. CDR3 in DNA: TGTGCCAGCAGTTTTACGGGGAGGTCTGGAAACACCATATATTTT. This codes for CASSFTGRSGNTIYF.

This sequence joins TRBV5-1 and TRBJ1-1; D remains unclear. The V end lost 5 bases, the J end lost 1 base, and 12 bases lay between the germline ends. The CDR3 contains 14 residues. The germline V gene encodes CDR1 SGHRS and CDR2 YFSETQ. The CDR3 loop is CASRGGNTNTEAFF. In nucleotides, the CDR3 is TGCGCCAGCAGAGGAGGGAACACGAACACTGAAGCTTTCTTT.

A single count supports this clone. This chain connects TRBV30 to TRBJ1-3, with 9 bases that match TRBD1. CDR3 size: 18 residues. Trimming removed 2 bases from V and 2 bases from J; junction bases left unmatched: 13. In germline, CDR1 is GTSNPN, CDR2 SVGIG (reference sequence). The CDR3, as DNA: TGTGCCTGGAGTTTAAAACCCGGAACAGGGGGCCCTGGAAACACCATATATTTT. Translated, it gives CAWSLKPGTGGPGNTIYF.

The CDR3 bases are TGTGCCAGCTCACCGCCTCACAGGGAGGGCGATGAAAAACTGTTTTTT. This gives the protein CASSPPHREGDEKLFF. This chain connects TRBV18 to TRBJ1-4, with a weak D call TRBD1 (6 bases). Trimming took 3 bases from V and 6 from J, leaving 17 bases between them. The CDR3 sequence is 16 residues long. Germline lookup yields CDR1 KGHSH and CDR2 LQKENI.

The chain has TRBV25-1 and TRBJ2-6; the match to TRBD1 covers 11 bases. The germline gives CDR1 MGHDK, CDR2 SYGVNS. The CDR3 spans 18 residues. V gave up 3 bases and J gave up 1 base; unmatched junction bases: 5. CDR3 region: CASSDRGQGESGANVLTF. The CDR3, as DNA: TGTGCCAGCAGTGACAGGGGACAGGGGGAATCTGGGGCCAACGTCCTGACTTTC.

The genes are TRBV7-2 and TRBJ2-7; 11 bases align to TRBD1. In germline, CDR1 is SGHTA, CDR2 FQGNSA. V was pared by 1 base and J by 4 bases, with 3 bases of the junction left unmatched. This CDR3 has 15 residues. This CDR3 reads CASSLGTGGAYEQYF. Here the CDR3 DNA reads TGTGCCAGCAGCTTAGGGACAGGGGGCGCGTACGAGCAGTACTTC.

The chain couples TRBV7-9 to TRBJ1-2; perhaps TRBD1 as D (6 bases). CDR3 length equals 13 residues. In germline, CDR1 is SEHNR, CDR2 FQNEAQ (reference sequence). Trimming took 5 bases from V and 2 from J, leaving 9 bases between them. The CDR3 bases are TGTGCCAGCAGCCCGGACAGAAACTATGGCTACACCTTC. Residues: CASSPDRNYGYTF.

This chain connects TRBV11-1 to TRBJ2-5; 10 nucleotides match TRBD2. After removal of 6 bases from V and 4 bases from J, the junction contained 5 bases not matched to a gene. Germline CDR1 reads SGHAT; CDR2 reads FQDESV (reference sequence). The CDR3 is 14 amino acids. The CDR3 protein is CASRKASGRETQYF. As DNA, the CDR3 is TGTGCCAGCAGGAAAGCTAGCGGGAGAGAGACCCAGTACTTC.

This rearrangement joins TRBV29-1 to TRBJ2-3; 7 bases are a match to TRBD1. V lost 3 bases and J lost 1; bases outside the gene matches: 4. This CDR3 is built from 14 residues. Germline CDR1 reads SQVTM; CDR2 reads ANQGSEA. In nucleotides, the CDR3 is TGCAGCGTTGACAGTACAGGGGGCACAGATACGCAGTATTTT. Translating it yields CSVDSTGGTDTQYF.

The DNA of the CDR3 is TGTGCCAGCAGCTCCCAGATAACGGGGGGGACTGAGGGCTACACCTTC. It encodes CASSSQITGGTEGYTF. The rearrangement links TRBV7-3 to TRBJ1-2; D is possibly TRBD1 (5 bases). CDR3 length: 16 amino acids. V shed 4 bases and J shed 8 bases, with 23 bases lying between them. Germline CDR1 is SGHTA and CDR2 is FQGTGA.

The chain links TRBV30 to TRBJ1-4, with 11 positions matching TRBD1. V lost 5 bases to trimming and J lost 7 bases; unmatched junction nucleotides: 9. Germline loops: CDR1 GTSNPN, CDR2 SVGIG (reference sequence). The CDR3 runs to 15 residues. The CDR3 DNA reads TGTGCCTGGCTCGTACCGGGACAGGGGGGTGAAAAACTGTTTTTT. Translation: CAWLVPGQGGEKLFF. Using reference TRBV30 and TRBJ1-4 for the parts outside the CDR3, the full variable domain is SQTIHQWPATLVQPVGSPLSLECTVEGTSNPNLYWYRQAAGRGLQLLFYSVGIGQISSEVPQNLSASRPQDRQFILSSKKLLLSDSGFYLCAWLVPGQGGEKLFFGSGTQLSVL.

The rearrangement links TRBV10-1 to TRBJ2-5; 9 positions agree with TRBD1. V was pared by 6 bases and J by 1 base, with 3 bases of the junction left unmatched. In germline, CDR1 is WNHNN, CDR2 SYGVQD (reference sequence). The CDR3 spans 14 residues. The CDR3 is CASSRDRAQETQYF. The CDR3 DNA is TGCGCCAGCAGCCGGGACAGGGCCCAAGAGACCCAGTACTTC.

In its sample, this clone was seen a few times. J is TRBJ2-6 and V is TRBV5-1, with D perhaps TRBD2 (5 bases). CDR3 length: 17 residues. Germline lookup yields CDR1 SGHRS and CDR2 YFSETQ. With 2 bases removed from V and 0 bases from J, the gap between germline ends came to 12 bases. The CDR3 region has the DNA TGCGCCAGCAGCTTTAGCGTTAGAAACTCTGGGGCCAACGTCCTGACTTTC. As protein: CASSFSVRNSGANVLTF.

The J gene is TRBJ2-7, the V gene TRBV2, with TRBD2 matching 10 bases. The length of the CDR3 is 16 residues. V was clipped by 6 bases and J by 5 bases; unmatched bases: 13. Per the germline V gene, CDR1 is SNHLY and CDR2 is FYNNEI. In DNA form, the CDR3 reads TGTGCCAGCAGCGACCTAGCGGGAGTAGGTCTCCACGAGCAGTACTTC. Protein: CASSDLAGVGLHEQYF.